One and the same sample provided the 18 T cell receptor beta chains below, sequenced in a study of PD-1 blockade in classical Hodgkin lymphoma. TCRdb keeps only in-frame clones here, not all; method: immunoSEQ multiplex PCR. The top ten hold more than 9% of the sample, which has just under 100,000 clones, over 70% seen once. Relapse after autologous stem cell transplantation occurred in every patient, and brentuximab vedotin exposure varied. The sequences come from peripheral blood mononuclear cells (PBMCs), collected at baseline. The receptors derive from a human donor with classical Hodgkin lymphoma.

The chain uses TRBV7-8 and TRBJ2-7, with 11 bases matching TRBD2. Germline lookup yields CDR1 SGHVS and CDR2 FQNEAQ. V dropped 4 bases and J dropped 0; count of bases not matched to a gene: 5. CDR3 size: 16 residues. CDR3 coding DNA: TGTGCCAGCAGCTCCACCGGGACTAGCGGCTCCTACGAGCAGTACTTC. Translated, it gives CASSSTGTSGSYEQYF.

This rearrangement joins TRBV5-4 to TRBJ2-2, with TRBD2 identical over 8 bases. V lost 0 bases to trimming and J lost 0 bases; unmatched junction nucleotides: 4. Germline CDR1 reads SGHNT; CDR2 reads YYREEE (reference sequence). The CDR3 totals 17 residues. The CDR3 DNA reads as TGTGCCAGCAGCTTGGGAGGGGGACTAGCGAACACCGGGGAGCTGTTTTTT. Translation: CASSLGGGLANTGELFF. Together with reference TRBV5-4 and TRBJ2-2, the CDR3 gives the full variable domain: ETGVTQSPTHLIKTRGQQVTLRCSSQSGHNTVSWYQQALGQGPQFIFQYYREEENGRGNFPPRFSGLQFPNYSSELNVNALELDDSALYLCASSLGGGLANTGELFFGEGSRLTVL.

The V and J genes are TRBV15 and TRBJ1-5, with D hard to call. The germline V gene has CDR1 LNHNV and CDR2 YYDKDF (reference sequence). Trimming stripped 0 bases from V and 0 bases from J, with 6 bases between. The CDR3 sequence is 15 residues long. CDR3 region: CATSREAGSNQPQHF. The CDR3 DNA reads TGTGCCACCAGCAGAGAGGCGGGTAGCAATCAGCCCCAGCATTTT.

The rearrangement links TRBV7-9 to TRBJ2-5; TRBD2 matches 8 bases. With 10 bases clipped from V and 1 base from J, the junction kept 8 bases outside the gene matches. The length of the CDR3 is 14 residues. The germline V gene encodes CDR1 SEHNR and CDR2 FQNEAQ (reference sequence). As DNA, the CDR3 is TGTGCCACCAACAACCTAGCGGGCCAAGAGACCCAGTACTTC. Translation: CATNNLAGQETQYF.

This chain links TRBV23-1 with TRBJ2-1, with a possible D match to TRBD1 (6 bases). TRBV23-1 is flagged as an ORF with uncertain function. The CDR3 has 13 residues. Trimming removed 2 bases from V and 4 bases from J, with 6 bases in between. In DNA form, the CDR3 reads TGCGCCAGCAGTCAACAGGGGTACAATGAGCAGTTCTTC. Translation: CASSQQGYNEQFF.

The rearrangement links TRBV27 to TRBJ2-3, with D unresolved. Germline lookup yields CDR1 MNHEY and CDR2 SMNVEV (reference sequence). CDR3 length: 15 residues. Trimming removed 3 bases at V and 2 bases at J, with 12 bases between. The CDR3 here is CASSLMWHNTDTQYF. DNA of the CDR3: TGTGCCAGCAGTTTGATGTGGCACAACACAGATACGCAGTATTTT.

The V gene is TRBV6-5, the J gene TRBJ2-2; a weak D match, TRBD2 (5 bases). V was trimmed by 2 bases and J by 7 bases, leaving 11 bases between them. In germline, CDR1 is MNHEY, CDR2 SVGAGI. This CDR3 is 14 amino acids long. The CDR3 DNA follows: TGTGCCAGCAGTTACGGGAGTCTTTTCGGGGAGCTGTTTTTT. It specifies CASSYGSLFGELFF.

The V call is TRBV5-6, the J call TRBJ2-5, with 7 bases that match TRBD1. The length of the CDR3 is 14 residues. Trimming took 4 bases from V and 5 from J; bases not matched to a gene: 8. Germline V gene lookup returns CDR1 SGHDT and CDR2 YYEEEE. CDR3 sequence: CASSTVTGVETQYF. Here the CDR3 DNA reads TGTGCCAGCAGCACAGTAACAGGGGTGGAGACCCAGTACTTC.

This rearrangement joins TRBV5-3 to TRBJ1-5; D unclear. TRBV5-3 is treated as an ORF (open reading frame) with a function not yet certain. Between the trimmed V and J ends, which lost 0 bases and 0 bases, there was a span of 7 bases. The CDR3 has 15 residues. The CDR3 DNA is TGTGCCAGAAGCTTGGCAGAGAATAGCAATCAGCCCCAGCATTTT. It codes for CARSLAENSNQPQHF.

The V and J genes are TRBV19 and TRBJ2-2, with 9 bases aligning to TRBD2. The length of the CDR3 is 17 residues. Germline V gives CDR1 LNHDA, CDR2 SQIVND (reference sequence). V shed 9 bases, J shed 4 bases, and the junction held 15 bases outside the gene matches. CDR3 protein: CASGQYSGRIGTGELFF. The CDR3 region has the DNA TGTGCCAGCGGTCAATATAGCGGGAGAATAGGCACCGGGGAGCTGTTTTTT.

The V gene is TRBV11-3, the J gene TRBJ2-1; D not certain. The CDR3 length is 14 residues. Germline CDR1 reads SGHNT; CDR2 reads YENEEA. Trimming pared 5 bases from V and 3 bases from J, leaving 11 bases between. This CDR3 is CASSLEQNYNEQFF. The DNA for the CDR3 is TGTGCCAGCAGCCTCGAGCAAAACTACAATGAGCAGTTCTTC. Full variable domain (remainder filled in from reference TRBV11-3 and TRBJ2-1): EAGVVQSPRYKIIEKKQPVAFWCNPISGHNTLYWYLQNLGQGPELLIRYENEEAVDDSQLPKDRFSAERLKGVDSTLKIQPAELGDSAVYLCASSLEQNYNEQFFGPGTRLTVL.

The genes are TRBV5-1 and TRBJ2-5, with 10 nucleotides matching TRBD1. With V trimmed by 4 bases and J by 3 bases, 6 bases remained unmatched. Germline V gene lookup returns CDR1 SGHRS and CDR2 YFSETQ. This CDR3 comprises 15 residues. CDR3 bases: TGCGCCAGCAGCCTTGCTGGGACAGGGGAAGAGACCCAGTACTTC. The encoded protein is CASSLAGTGEETQYF.

The chain couples TRBV4-1 to TRBJ1-1; D might be TRBD1 (6 bases). Trimming stripped 1 base from V and 5 bases from J, with 20 bases between. The CDR3 has 17 residues. In germline, CDR1 is MGHRA, CDR2 YSYEKL. CDR3 region: CASSQGGAGGRSTEAFF. The DNA of the CDR3 is TGCGCCAGCAGCCAAGGGGGGGCCGGGGGCCGAAGTACTGAAGCTTTCTTT.

This clone is a singleton in its sample. The chain employs TRBV6-5 and TRBJ2-2, with 7 nucleotides matching TRBD1. There are 14 residues in the CDR3. Germline values: CDR1 MNHEY, CDR2 SVGAGI. Trimming cost V 4 bases and J 6 bases; bases outside gene matches: 5. The CDR3 region has the DNA TGTGCCAGCAGTTGGAGGCAGGGGGCCGGGGAGCTGTTTTTT. It encodes CASSWRQGAGELFF.

The rearrangement uses TRBV7-2 and TRBJ1-3; D is uncertain. The germline V gene has CDR1 SGHTA and CDR2 FQGNSA. V lost 1 base, J lost 5 bases, and 0 bases lay in between. The CDR3 spans 11 residues. The CDR3 loop is CASSLGNTIYF. CDR3 coding DNA: TGTGCCAGCAGCTTAGGAAACACCATATATTTT.

The V gene is TRBV18, the J gene TRBJ2-4, with 8 bases matching TRBD1. Germline V gives CDR1 KGHSH, CDR2 LQKENI. Trimming removed 0 bases from V and 1 base from J; junction bases left unmatched: 5. The CDR3 extends over 17 amino acids. CDR3 DNA: TGTGCCAGCTCACCACCGTCAGGGGGCCTGGCCAAAAACATTCAGTACTTC. This encodes CASSPPSGGLAKNIQYF.

This chain uses TRBV7-9 with TRBJ1-1; unclear D gene. This CDR3 has 13 residues. Germline assignment: CDR1 SEHNR and CDR2 FQNEAQ (reference sequence). The V end lost 6 bases, the J end lost 2 bases, and 10 bases lay between the germline ends. For the CDR3, the DNA is TGTGCCAGCAGTTTCACGTCCAACACTGAAGCTTTCTTT. Translating it yields CASSFTSNTEAFF.

This clone appeared a few times. The chain combines TRBV9 with TRBJ2-2; a possible D gene is TRBD1 (6 bases). V was pared by 2 bases and J by 3 bases, with 26 bases between. Germline values: CDR1 SGDLS, CDR2 YYNGEE. The CDR3 covers 20 residues. The CDR3 here is CASSVTPRPQGPLDTGELFF. Written as DNA, the CDR3 is TGTGCCAGCAGCGTCACCCCAAGGCCACAGGGACCCCTGGACACCGGGGAGCTGTTTTTT.